The 22 T cell receptor beta chains given below trace back to one sample, sequenced in a study of T cell changes during pregnancy in multiple sclerosis. The data were produced by immunoSEQ multiplex PCR, yet TCRdb's version contains in-frame clones alone and is incomplete. The table lists approximately 100,000 clones, approximately 92% of them singletons. This specimen was peripheral blood, taken in the first trimester of pregnancy. These receptors were obtained from a female donor with multiple sclerosis, enrolled in a pregnancy study.

The J gene is TRBJ1-6, the V gene TRBV10-3; 9 nucleotides match TRBD1. V was clipped by 6 bases and J by 7 bases; unmatched bases: 7. This CDR3 spans 15 amino acids. Germline V gene data show CDR1 as ENHRY and CDR2 as SYGVKD. CDR3 in DNA: TGTGCCATCAGGGACCCCGACAGGGGGAATTCACCCCTCCACTTT. This gives the protein CAIRDPDRGNSPLHF.

V and J are TRBV19 and TRBJ2-7, with D tentatively TRBD2 (6 bases). Trimming took off 8 bases at V and 2 bases at J, with 19 bases between the two ends. Germline V gives CDR1 LNHDA, CDR2 SQIVND (reference sequence). The CDR3 runs to 15 residues. In DNA, the CDR3 is TGTGCCAGTCGACCCGGGGTGGAGGGAACCTACGAGCAGTACTTC. Protein product: CASRPGVEGTYEQYF.

This clone is a singleton in its sample. The chain links TRBV18 to TRBJ1-1; 10 bases line up with TRBD1. The CDR3 totals 16 residues. J was trimmed by 2 bases and V by 6 bases; bases with no gene match: 9. The germline V gene encodes CDR1 KGHSH and CDR2 LQKENI. Written as DNA, the CDR3 is TGTGCCAGCTCTCATCGCAGGGACAGGGGAAACACTGAAGCTTTCTTT. Amino acids: CASSHRRDRGNTEAFF.

This clone has more than one count but fewer than ten. This rearrangement joins TRBV5-1 to TRBJ1-1, with unresolved D. With 4 bases removed from V and 0 bases from J, the gap between germline ends came to 10 bases. CDR3 length equals 14 residues. Germline loops: CDR1 SGHRS, CDR2 YFSETQ. CDR3 nucleotide sequence: TGCGCCAGCAGCCGAGGTTTCATGAACACTGAAGCTTTCTTT. Its translation: CASSRGFMNTEAFF.

The V and J genes are TRBV5-1 and TRBJ1-4, with 8 bases matching TRBD1. The CDR3 consists of 14 residues. The J segment lost 5 bases and the V segment lost 2 bases, leaving 2 bases of the junction unmatched. Germline CDR1 reads SGHRS; CDR2 reads YFSETQ. In nucleotides, the CDR3 is TGCGCCAGCAGCTTTGGGACAGGAAATGAAAAACTGTTTTTT. As protein: CASSFGTGNEKLFF.

The chain links TRBV2 to TRBJ1-5; 7 nucleotides line up with TRBD1. This CDR3 contains 18 residues. In germline, CDR1 is SNHLY, CDR2 FYNNEI. The junction had 15 bases not matched to a gene; V was cut back by 7 bases and J by 0 bases. The CDR3 protein is CASNDLSGQTYSNQPQHF. CDR3 DNA sequence: TGTGCCAGCAATGATCTGTCGGGACAGACGTATAGCAATCAGCCCCAGCATTTT.

The rearrangement joins TRBV19 to TRBJ2-2; TRBD1 might be the D (6 bases). Germline lookup yields CDR1 LNHDA and CDR2 SQIVND (reference sequence). The V and J ends lost 4 bases and 5 bases respectively, with 11 bases between them. The CDR3 is made up of 14 amino acids. This CDR3 reads CASSKTGPTGELFF. The CDR3 DNA reads TGTGCCAGTAGTAAGACAGGACCGACCGGGGAGCTGTTTTTT.

This clone has only one observation. The chain links TRBV5-1 to TRBJ2-3; 11 bases line up with TRBD2. In germline, CDR1 is SGHRS, CDR2 YFSETQ. The J segment lost 3 bases and the V segment lost 3 bases, leaving 9 bases of the junction unmatched. The CDR3 runs 17 residues. The DNA for the CDR3 is TGCGCCAGCAGCTATCCTATAGCGGGGGGGCAGACAGATACGCAGTATTTT. Protein: CASSYPIAGGQTDTQYF.

About this clone itself: Compared with germline, one end of the junction differs, possibly owing to a read error. The chain is built from TRBV10-3 and TRBJ2-3; D perhaps matches TRBD2 (5 bases). Germline CDR1 ENHRY, CDR2 SYGVKD. This CDR3 has 13 residues. In DNA, the CDR3 is TGTGCCATCAGTGGGTCTAGCAGAGATACGCAGTATTTT. Translating it yields CAISGSSRDTQYF.

The CDR3 coding sequence is TGCGCCAGCAGCCAACTGGGACTAGTGGGGGAGACCCAGTACTTC. Protein product: CASSQLGLVGETQYF. This chain uses TRBV4-1 with TRBJ2-5; 8 positions match TRBD2. The CDR3 has 15 residues. Trimming removed 2 bases from V and 5 bases from J; junction bases left unmatched: 7. In germline, CDR1 is MGHRA, CDR2 YSYEKL.

V and J are TRBV7-9 and TRBJ2-1, with D possibly matching TRBD1 (6 bases). Trimming cost V 7 bases and J 6 bases, with 16 bases left between them. CDR3 length: 14 residues. The V gene's germline CDR1 is SEHNR and CDR2 FQNEAQ (reference sequence). CDR3 bases: TGTGCCAGCACACGGACAGCCCCCCGCAATGAGCAGTTCTTC. This translates into CASTRTAPRNEQFF.

This sequence joins TRBV7-2 and TRBJ2-3; 9 bases fit TRBD2. The CDR3 spans 15 residues. Unmatched junction bases numbered 5, after V lost 2 bases and J lost 5 bases. CDR1 and CDR2 from the germline V gene are SGHTA and FQGNSA. CDR3 residues: CASSLSGLAGDTQYF. The DNA of the CDR3 is TGTGCCAGCAGCTTATCGGGACTAGCAGGAGATACGCAGTATTTT.

The J gene is TRBJ2-7, the V gene TRBV5-1; D possibly corresponds to TRBD1 (6 bases). Germline-derived CDR1 and CDR2 are SGHRS and YFSETQ. Deletions cut 2 bases from V and 0 bases from J, with 12 bases between. The CDR3 runs 15 residues. CDR3 region: CASSLLSDSSYEQYF. DNA of the CDR3: TGCGCCAGCAGCTTATTGTCGGACAGCTCCTACGAGCAGTACTTC.

V usage is TRBV29-1 and J usage is TRBJ2-7; the D gene is possibly TRBD2 (5 bases). Trimming took off 7 bases at V and 3 bases at J, with 16 bases between the two ends. Germline V gene sequence: CDR1 SQVTM, CDR2 ANQGSEA. The CDR3 runs 13 residues. CDR3 amino acids: CSATGIEYYEQYF. The CDR3 DNA reads TGCAGCGCAACCGGGATTGAATACTACGAGCAGTACTTC.

The table lists this clone with a count of one. The V call is TRBV19, the J call TRBJ1-1; perhaps TRBD1 as D (6 bases). Germline loops: CDR1 LNHDA, CDR2 SQIVND (reference sequence). The CDR3 consists of 12 residues. With 4 bases removed from V and 10 bases from J, the gap between germline ends came to 13 bases. The CDR3, as DNA: TGTGCCAGTAGTACCTACAGGGAAGCAGCTTTCTTT. This gives the protein CASSTYREAAFF.

The genes are TRBV5-6 and TRBJ2-7; no clear D gene. Trimming cost V 7 bases and J 3 bases, with 11 bases left between them. CDR3 length equals 12 residues. Germline loops: CDR1 SGHDT, CDR2 YYEEEE. The CDR3 sequence: CASSLALYEQYF. Here the CDR3 DNA reads TGTGCCAGCTCCTTGGCCCTCTACGAGCAGTACTTC. Full variable domain (rest looked up from reference TRBV5-6 and TRBJ2-7): DAGVTQSPTHLIKTRGQQVTLRCSPKSGHDTVSWYQQALGQGPQFIFQYYEEEERQRGNFPDRFSGHQFPNYSSELNVNALLLGDSALYLCASSLALYEQYFGPGTRLTVT.

The rearrangement links TRBV27 to TRBJ1-2; TRBD1 is a possible D gene (5 bases). V gave up 3 bases and J gave up 5 bases, with 13 bases separating them. CDR1 is MNHEY, CDR2 SMNVEV, per germline (reference sequence). This CDR3 contains 14 residues. The CDR3 DNA is TGTGCCAGCAGTTTGGGGGGTAGTGGGTATGGCTACACCTTC. Amino acids: CASSLGGSGYGYTF.

V and J are TRBV27 and TRBJ1-1; D might be TRBD1 (5 bases). The length of the CDR3 is 17 residues. Between the trimmed V and J ends, which lost 6 bases and 1 base, there was a span of 21 bases. Germline V gives CDR1 MNHEY, CDR2 SMNVEV (reference sequence). DNA for the CDR3: TGTGCCAGCAGCCCCACAGGTGGTCAGGCGTCGAACACTGAAGCTTTCTTT. Amino acid sequence: CASSPTGGQASNTEAFF.

The chain carries TRBV9 and TRBJ2-2, with unresolved D. The V and J ends lost 4 bases and 2 bases respectively, with 15 bases between them. This CDR3 has 16 residues. Germline CDR1 reads SGDLS; CDR2 reads YYNGEE. The CDR3 is CASSPHHGLNTGELFF. In DNA, the CDR3 is TGTGCCAGCAGCCCCCACCATGGGCTTAACACCGGGGAGCTGTTTTTT.

The genes are TRBV14 and TRBJ2-5, with 12 nucleotides matching TRBD2. Trimming at V came to 4 bases and at J to 2 bases, leaving 8 bases not matched to a gene. Germline-derived CDR1 and CDR2 are SGHDN and FVKESK. The CDR3 consists of 17 residues. Written as DNA, the CDR3 is TGTGCCAGCAGCCCCCCCGAAGGACTAGCGGGGCAAGAGACCCAGTACTTC. Translated, it gives CASSPPEGLAGQETQYF.

The chain uses TRBV5-6 and TRBJ2-2; the match to TRBD1 covers 8 bases. CDR1 SGHDT and CDR2 YYEEEE come from the germline V gene. The CDR3 extends over 17 amino acids. After removal of 3 bases from V and 4 bases from J, the junction contained 11 bases not matched to a gene. For the CDR3, the DNA is TGTGCCAGCAGCTCGTGGGGACAGGCGACCGGCACCGGGGAGCTGTTTTTT. It specifies CASSSWGQATGTGELFF. The variable domain in full, with the rest retrieved from reference TRBV5-6 and TRBJ2-2, is DAGVTQSPTHLIKTRGQQVTLRCSPKSGHDTVSWYQQALGQGPQFIFQYYEEEERQRGNFPDRFSGHQFPNYSSELNVNALLLGDSALYLCASSSWGQATGTGELFFGEGSRLTVL.

The rearrangement links TRBV29-1 to TRBJ2-1, with a weak D call TRBD1 (6 bases). The germline V gene encodes CDR1 SQVTM and CDR2 ANQGSEA. V was trimmed by 3 bases and J by 5 bases, leaving 17 bases between them. The CDR3 sequence is 15 residues long. Here the CDR3 reads CSVDALTGFDNEQFF. For the CDR3, the DNA is TGCAGCGTTGATGCTTTAACAGGGTTCGACAATGAGCAGTTCTTC.